This T cell receptor (beta chain) was sequenced in a study of OX40 agonist ivuxolimab in advanced cancers. Study as a whole: Patients undergoing dose escalation presented with hepatocellular carcinoma, melanoma, renal cell or head and neck cancer. Males comprised 82.7% of the group, whose mean age was roughly 60 years (range about 20 to 85). Study-level results: Average numbers of expanded clones were greater in CD8+ T cells than in CD4+.

On this clone itself: As yet, its antigen is unknown.

Germline lookup yields CDR1 LGHNA and CDR2 YSLEER. This CDR3 contains 14 residues. Trimming left V 0 bases short and J 9 bases short, with 12 bases between. The assay was immunoSEQ multiplex PCR, and TCRdb's table has in-frame clones only and misses some. There are approximately 100,000 clones in the sample; 90% occur only once, and around 1.6% lies in the top ten. The chain links TRBV4-3 to TRBJ2-1; no clear D gene. This TCR was recovered from an adult with an advanced solid tumor such as melanoma, head and neck, liver or kidney cancer. This specimen consisted of CD4+ or CD8+ T cells sorted from blood, obtained in a trial of the OX40 agonist ivuxolimab. The CDR3 sequence: CASSQDPRDGEQFF. The CDR3 DNA sequence: TGCGCCAGCAGCCAAGATCCCAGAGACGGTGAGCAGTTCTTC.